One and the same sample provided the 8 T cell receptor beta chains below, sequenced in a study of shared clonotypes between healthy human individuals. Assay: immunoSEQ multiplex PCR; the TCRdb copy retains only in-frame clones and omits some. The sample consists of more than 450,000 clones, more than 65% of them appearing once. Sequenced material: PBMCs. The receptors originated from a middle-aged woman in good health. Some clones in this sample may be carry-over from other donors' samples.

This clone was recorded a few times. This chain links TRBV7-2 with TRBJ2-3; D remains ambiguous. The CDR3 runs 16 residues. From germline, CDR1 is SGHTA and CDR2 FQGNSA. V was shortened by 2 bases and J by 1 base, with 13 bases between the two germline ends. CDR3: CASSLQGQRGTDTQYF. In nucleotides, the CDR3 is TGTGCCAGCAGCTTACAAGGCCAGAGAGGCACAGATACGCAGTATTTT.

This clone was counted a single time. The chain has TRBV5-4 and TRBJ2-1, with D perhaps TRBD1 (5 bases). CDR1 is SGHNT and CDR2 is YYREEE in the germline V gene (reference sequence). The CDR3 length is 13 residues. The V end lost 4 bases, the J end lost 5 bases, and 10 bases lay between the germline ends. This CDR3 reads CASSRDRNNEQFF. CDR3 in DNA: TGTGCCAGCAGCCGCGACAGAAACAATGAGCAGTTCTTC.

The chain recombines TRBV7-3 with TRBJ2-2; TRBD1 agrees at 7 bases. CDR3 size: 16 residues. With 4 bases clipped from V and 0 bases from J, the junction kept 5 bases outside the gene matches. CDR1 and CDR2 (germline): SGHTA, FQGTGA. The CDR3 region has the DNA TGTGCCAGCAGCTACAACAGGGGCGCGAACACCGGGGAGCTGTTTTTT. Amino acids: CASSYNRGANTGELFF. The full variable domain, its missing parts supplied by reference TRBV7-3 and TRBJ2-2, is GAGVSQTPSNKVTEKGKYVELRCDPISGHTALYWYRQSLGQGPEFLIYFQGTGAADDSGLPNDRFFAVRPEGSVSTLKIQRTERGDSAVYLCASSYNRGANTGELFFGEGSRLTVL.

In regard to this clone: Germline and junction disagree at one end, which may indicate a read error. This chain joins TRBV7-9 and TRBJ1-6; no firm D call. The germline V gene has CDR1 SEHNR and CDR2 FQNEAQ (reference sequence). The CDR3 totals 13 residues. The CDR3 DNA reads TGCGCCAGCTCGAGGGATTATAATTCACCCCTCCACTTT. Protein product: CASSRDYNSPLHF. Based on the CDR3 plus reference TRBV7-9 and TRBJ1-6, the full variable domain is DTGVSQNPRHKITKRGQNVTFRCDPISEHNRLYWYRQTLGQGPEFLTYFQNEAQLEKSRLLSDRFSAERPKGSFSTLEIQRTEQGDSAMYLCASSRDYNSPLHFGNGTRLTVT.

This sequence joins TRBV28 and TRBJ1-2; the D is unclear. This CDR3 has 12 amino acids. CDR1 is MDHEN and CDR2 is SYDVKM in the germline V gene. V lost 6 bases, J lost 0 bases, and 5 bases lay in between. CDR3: CASRPTNYGYTF. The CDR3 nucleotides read TGTGCCAGCAGGCCCACTAACTATGGCTACACCTTC.

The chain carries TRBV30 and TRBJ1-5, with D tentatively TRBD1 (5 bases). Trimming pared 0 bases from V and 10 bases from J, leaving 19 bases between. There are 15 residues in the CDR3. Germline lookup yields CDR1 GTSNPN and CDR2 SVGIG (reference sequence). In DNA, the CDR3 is TGTGCCTGGAGTGTACAAGGGGCAGGGTTTGGCCCCCAGCATTTT. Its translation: CAWSVQGAGFGPQHF.

CDR3: CASSGPGMGNEQFF. The CDR3, as DNA: TGTGCCAGCAGTGGGCCAGGGATGGGGAATGAGCAGTTCTTC. The chain recombines TRBV7-3 with TRBJ2-1; possibly TRBD1 for D (5 bases). V dropped 6 bases and J dropped 7 bases, with 16 bases sitting between them. Per germline, CDR1 SGHTA and CDR2 FQGTGA. This CDR3 region has 14 residues.

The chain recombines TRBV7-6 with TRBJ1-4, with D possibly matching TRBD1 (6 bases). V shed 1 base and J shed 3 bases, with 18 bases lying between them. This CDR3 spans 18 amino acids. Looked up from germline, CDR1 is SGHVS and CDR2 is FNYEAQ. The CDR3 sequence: CASSLVFSGTPPNEKLFF. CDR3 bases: TGTGCCAGCAGCTTAGTCTTTTCCGGGACACCACCTAATGAAAAACTGTTTTTT.